A selection of T cell receptor beta chains follows, all from one sample in a study of graft-versus-host responses after intestinal transplantation. Assay: immunoSEQ multiplex PCR; the TCRdb copy retains only in-frame clones and omits some. Among fewer than 95,000 clones listed, just under 95% were seen once. These receptors have no identified antigens. The sequences come from unstimulated CD8+ T cells sorted from spleen or lymph node cells, collected before transplant. The receptors derive from a human donor who was the organ donor for an intestinal transplant. Both conserved end residues are part of each CDR3. Each record gives: clone size, V gene, J gene, D gene, CDR3 protein, CDR3 DNA. The D gene is left open where the match is weak. Some rows mark clone size as missing; the rest say once, few, many or name a class of expanded clone.

clone size: NA; V gene: TRBV4-1; J gene: TRBJ1-2; D gene: NA; CDR3 protein: CASSQLPVQAITSYGYTF; CDR3 DNA: TGCGCCAGCAGCCAACTACCGGTCCAGGCCATCACCTCGTATGGCTACACCTTC
clone size: NA; V gene: TRBV7-6; J gene: TRBJ2-2; D gene: NA; CDR3 protein: CASSSSLGELFF; CDR3 DNA: TGTGCCAGCAGCTCTAGTCTCGGGGAGCTGTTTTTT
clone size: once; V gene: TRBV10-3; J gene: TRBJ2-7; D gene: TRBD1; CDR3 protein: CAIKIGRDSLAGEQYF; CDR3 DNA: TGTGCCATCAAGATTGGAAGGGACAGCCTTGCTGGGGAGCAGTACTTC
clone size: NA; V gene: TRBV19; J gene: TRBJ1-3; D gene: NA; CDR3 protein: CATTEISGNTIYF; CDR3 DNA: TGTGCCACCACTGAGATCTCTGGAAACACCATATATTTT
clone size: NA; V gene: TRBV6-5; J gene: TRBJ1-2; D gene: TRBD1; CDR3 protein: CASSYDRGEYGYTF; CDR3 DNA: TGTGCCAGCAGTTACGACAGGGGGGAGTATGGCTACACCTTC
clone size: NA; V gene: TRBV7-6; J gene: TRBJ2-7; D gene: TRBD2; CDR3 protein: CASSPGLAGSYEQYF; CDR3 DNA: TGTGCCAGCAGCCCCGGACTAGCTGGATCCTACGAGCAGTACTTC
clone size: NA; V gene: TRBV27; J gene: TRBJ2-3; D gene: NA; CDR3 protein: CASSRQGTDTQYF; CDR3 DNA: TGTGCCAGCAGTCGCCAGGGCACAGATACGCAGTATTTT
clone size: few; V gene: TRBV7-9; J gene: TRBJ1-3; D gene: NA; CDR3 protein: CASSLAISGNTIYF; CDR3 DNA: TGTGCCAGCAGCTTAGCCATCTCTGGAAACACCATATATTTT
clone size: NA; V gene: TRBV6-1; J gene: TRBJ2-7; D gene: TRBD1; CDR3 protein: CASSPGQLYEQYF; CDR3 DNA: TGTGCCAGCAGCCCGGGACAGCTCTACGAGCAGTACTTC
clone size: few; V gene: TRBV19; J gene: TRBJ1-5; D gene: TRBD1; CDR3 protein: CASTLTGGGQPQHF; CDR3 DNA: TGTGCCAGTACTTTAACAGGGGGCGGGCAGCCCCAGCATTTT
clone size: NA; V gene: TRBV5-1; J gene: TRBJ2-3; D gene: NA; CDR3 protein: CASSQDITPFDTQYF; CDR3 DNA: TGCGCCAGCAGCCAAGACATCACCCCTTTTGATACGCAGTATTTT
clone size: few; V gene: TRBV19; J gene: TRBJ1-5; D gene: NA; CDR3 protein: CASSIGGQPQHF; CDR3 DNA: TGTGCCAGTAGTATAGGCGGGCAGCCCCAGCATTTT
clone size: NA; V gene: TRBV7-9; J gene: TRBJ1-2; D gene: NA; CDR3 protein: CASSLTGTSNYGYTF; CDR3 DNA: TGTGCCAGCAGCTTAACCGGGACATCAAACTATGGCTACACCTTC
clone size: NA; V gene: TRBV7-3; J gene: TRBJ2-1; D gene: TRBD2; CDR3 protein: CASSAGDYRWGNEQFF; CDR3 DNA: TGTGCCAGCAGCGCTGGGGACTACAGATGGGGCAATGAGCAGTTCTTC
clone size: NA; V gene: TRBV28; J gene: TRBJ1-1; D gene: NA; CDR3 protein: CASNEGHAVTEAFF; CDR3 DNA: TGTGCCAGCAACGAGGGCCACGCGGTCACTGAAGCTTTCTTT
clone size: NA; V gene: TRBV5-6; J gene: TRBJ2-5; D gene: NA; CDR3 protein: CASSRETGQETQYF; CDR3 DNA: TGTGCCAGCAGCCGGGAGACAGGGCAAGAGACCCAGTACTTC
clone size: NA; V gene: TRBV19; J gene: TRBJ2-7; D gene: NA; CDR3 protein: CASTPSPGSGYEQYF; CDR3 DNA: TGTGCCAGTACCCCCTCCCCGGGGTCTGGCTACGAGCAGTACTTC
clone size: NA; V gene: TRBV7-3; J gene: TRBJ2-3; D gene: TRBD2; CDR3 protein: CASSLIGLAGGLSLNTQYF; CDR3 DNA: TGTGCCAGCAGCTTAATTGGGCTAGCGGGGGGTTTAAGCCTGAATACGCAGTATTTT
clone size: few; V gene: TRBV9; J gene: TRBJ2-5; D gene: NA; CDR3 protein: CASSVGGTDQETQYF; CDR3 DNA: TGTGCCAGCAGCGTCGGTGGGACTGACCAAGAGACCCAGTACTTC
clone size: NA; V gene: TRBV7-2; J gene: TRBJ1-2; D gene: TRBD1; CDR3 protein: CASSLRLDRVGGYTF; CDR3 DNA: TGTGCCAGCAGCTTACGCTTAGACAGGGTCGGAGGCTACACCTTC
clone size: once; V gene: TRBV25-1; J gene: TRBJ2-1; D gene: TRBD2; CDR3 protein: CASSEKILAGSLFF; CDR3 DNA: TGTGCCAGCAGTGAGAAGATTCTAGCGGGGAGTCTGTTCTTC
clone size: NA; V gene: TRBV27; J gene: TRBJ2-1; D gene: NA; CDR3 protein: CASSFRQTGEQFF; CDR3 DNA: TGTGCCAGCAGTTTCCGACAGACCGGTGAGCAGTTCTTC
clone size: NA; V gene: TRBV7-2; J gene: TRBJ2-7; D gene: NA; CDR3 protein: CASSSRGTLSYEQYF; CDR3 DNA: TGTGCCAGCAGCTCCCGCGGGACCCTCTCCTACGAGCAGTACTTC
clone size: NA; V gene: TRBV7-3; J gene: TRBJ2-1; D gene: TRBD2; CDR3 protein: CASSHLAGGLNEQFF; CDR3 DNA: TGTGCCAGCAGCCACCTAGCGGGGGGGCTCAATGAGCAGTTCTTC
clone size: NA; V gene: TRBV4-3; J gene: TRBJ1-2; D gene: NA; CDR3 protein: CASSQDTTTGYGYTF; CDR3 DNA: TGCGCCAGCAGCCAAGATACAACGACGGGTTATGGCTACACCTTC
clone size: few; V gene: TRBV4-3; J gene: TRBJ1-1; D gene: NA; CDR3 protein: CASSQDFRDMNTEAFF; CDR3 DNA: TGCGCCAGCAGCCAAGATTTTAGGGACATGAACACTGAAGCTTTCTTT
clone size: NA; V gene: TRBV7-3; J gene: TRBJ2-2; D gene: NA; CDR3 protein: CASSLGLNTGELFF; CDR3 DNA: TGTGCCAGCAGCTTGGGACTCAACACCGGGGAGCTGTTTTTT